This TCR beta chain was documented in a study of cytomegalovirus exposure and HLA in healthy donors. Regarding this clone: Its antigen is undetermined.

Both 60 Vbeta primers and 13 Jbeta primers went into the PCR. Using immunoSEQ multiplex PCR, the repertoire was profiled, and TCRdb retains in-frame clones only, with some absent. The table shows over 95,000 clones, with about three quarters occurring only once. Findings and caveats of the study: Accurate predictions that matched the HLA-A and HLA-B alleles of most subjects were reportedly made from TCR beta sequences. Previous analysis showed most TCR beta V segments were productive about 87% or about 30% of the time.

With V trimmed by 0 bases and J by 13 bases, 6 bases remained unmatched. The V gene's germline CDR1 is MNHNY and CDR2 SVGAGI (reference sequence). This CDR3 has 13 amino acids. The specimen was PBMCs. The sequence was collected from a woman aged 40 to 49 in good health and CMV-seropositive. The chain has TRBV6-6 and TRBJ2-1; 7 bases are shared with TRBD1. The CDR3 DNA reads TGTGCCAGCAGTTACTCAGGCCCAGGGGGACAGTTCTTC. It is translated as CASSYSGPGGQFF.